A single T cell receptor beta chain is shown here with its context. The cohort comprised adults aged about 18 to 100 years residing in 20 to 25 US areas. This record comes from a study of blood T cell repertoires in COVID-19. Background on the study: Whether acute or convalescent, the COVID-19 samples came from the United States, Italy and Spain. The analysed material was cDNA or gDNA that came from T cells, B-cell-depleted T cells, or PBMCs.

Source study methods: Amplifying reference gene primers gave estimates of nucleated cell counts. Generated by immunoSEQ multiplex PCR, the TCRdb table keeps only in-frame clones and is missing some. Clone size and V and J calls were adopted from that table, with D and trimming inferred from the DNA. Seen here are fewer than 300,000 clones, roughly 91% observed once, and the top ten hold about 2.5%. The sequenced sample was PBMCs or T cells enriched from blood (not recorded which). The clonotype originates from a woman aged 35 to 49 with acute COVID-19.

The CDR3 DNA reads as TGTGCCAGCAGCGAGTATACTAGCGGGGAGTTCACAGATACGCAGTATTTT. Encoded protein: CASSEYTSGEFTDTQYF. The V gene is TRBV9, the J gene TRBJ2-3; 10 positions agree with TRBD2. Germline loops: CDR1 SGDLS, CDR2 YYNGEE. With V trimmed by 3 bases and J by 2 bases, 9 bases remained unmatched. The CDR3 runs 17 residues.